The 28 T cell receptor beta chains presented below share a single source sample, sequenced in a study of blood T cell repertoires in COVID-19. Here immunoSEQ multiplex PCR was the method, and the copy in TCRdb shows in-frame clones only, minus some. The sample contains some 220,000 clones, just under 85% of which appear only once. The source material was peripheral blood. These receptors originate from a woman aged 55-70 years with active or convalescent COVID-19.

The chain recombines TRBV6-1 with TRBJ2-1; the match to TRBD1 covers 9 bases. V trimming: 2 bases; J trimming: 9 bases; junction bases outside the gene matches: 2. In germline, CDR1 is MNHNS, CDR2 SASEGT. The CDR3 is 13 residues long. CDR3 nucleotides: TGTGCCAGCAGTGAATCGGGACAGGGTGAGCAGTTCTTC. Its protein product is CASSESGQGEQFF.

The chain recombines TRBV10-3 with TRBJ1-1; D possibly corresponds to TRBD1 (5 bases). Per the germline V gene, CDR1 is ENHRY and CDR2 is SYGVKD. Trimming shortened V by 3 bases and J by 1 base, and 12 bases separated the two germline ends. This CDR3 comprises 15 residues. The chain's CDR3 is CAISDEGLGNTEAFF. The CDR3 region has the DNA TGTGCCATCAGTGATGAGGGACTGGGGAACACTGAAGCTTTCTTT.

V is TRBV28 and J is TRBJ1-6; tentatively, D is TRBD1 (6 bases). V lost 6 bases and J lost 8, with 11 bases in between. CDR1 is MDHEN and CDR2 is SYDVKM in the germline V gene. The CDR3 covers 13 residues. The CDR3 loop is CASRTTGDSPLHF. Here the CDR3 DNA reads TGTGCCAGCAGAACGACAGGAGATTCACCCCTCCACTTT.

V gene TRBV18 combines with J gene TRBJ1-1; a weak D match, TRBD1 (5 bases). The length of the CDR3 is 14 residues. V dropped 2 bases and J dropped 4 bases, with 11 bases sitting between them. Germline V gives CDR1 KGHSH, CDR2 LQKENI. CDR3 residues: CASSPDSWGTEAFF. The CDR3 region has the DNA TGTGCCAGCTCACCAGACAGCTGGGGCACTGAAGCTTTCTTT.

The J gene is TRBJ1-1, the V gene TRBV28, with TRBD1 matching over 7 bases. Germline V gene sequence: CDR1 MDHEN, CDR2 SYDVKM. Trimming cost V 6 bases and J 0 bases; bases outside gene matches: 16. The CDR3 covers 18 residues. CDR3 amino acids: CASRRQKTGDSMNTEAFF. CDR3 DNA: TGTGCCAGCAGGAGACAGAAAACAGGGGATAGTATGAACACTGAAGCTTTCTTT.

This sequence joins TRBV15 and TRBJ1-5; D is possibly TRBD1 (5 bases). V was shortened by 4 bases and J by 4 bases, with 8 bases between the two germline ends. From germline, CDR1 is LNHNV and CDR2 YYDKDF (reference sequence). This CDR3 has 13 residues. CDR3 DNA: TGTGCCACCAGCATCCACAGGAATCAGCCCCAGCATTTT. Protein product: CATSIHRNQPQHF. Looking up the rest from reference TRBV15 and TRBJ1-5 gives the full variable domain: DAMVIQNPRYQVTQFGKPVTLSCSQTLNHNVMYWYQQKSSQAPKLLFHYYDKDFNNEADTPDNFQSRRPNTSFCFLDIRSPGLGDTAMYLCATSIHRNQPQHFGDGTRLSIL.

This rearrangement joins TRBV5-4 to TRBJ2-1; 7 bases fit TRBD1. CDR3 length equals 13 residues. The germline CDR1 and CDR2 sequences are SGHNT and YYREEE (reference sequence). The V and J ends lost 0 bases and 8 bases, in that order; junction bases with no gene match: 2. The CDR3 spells CASSLDRGHEQFF. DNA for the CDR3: TGTGCCAGCAGCTTGGACAGGGGACATGAGCAGTTCTTC.

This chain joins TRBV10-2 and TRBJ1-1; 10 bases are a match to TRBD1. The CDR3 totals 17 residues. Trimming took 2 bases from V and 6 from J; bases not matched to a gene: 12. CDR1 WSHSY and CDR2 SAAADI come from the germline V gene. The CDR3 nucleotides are TGCGCCAGCAGTGAGACCGGGACAGGGGTAGTAGGTCCTGAAGCTTTCTTT. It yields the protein CASSETGTGVVGPEAFF.

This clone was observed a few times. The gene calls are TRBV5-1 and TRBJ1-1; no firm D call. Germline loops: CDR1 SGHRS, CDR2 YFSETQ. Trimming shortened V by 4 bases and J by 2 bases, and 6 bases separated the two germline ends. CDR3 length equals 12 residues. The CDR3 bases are TGCGCCAGCAGCAACAGTAACACTGAAGCTTTCTTT. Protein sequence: CASSNSNTEAFF. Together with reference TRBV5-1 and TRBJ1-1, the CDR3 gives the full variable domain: KAGVTQTPRYLIKTRGQQVTLSCSPISGHRSVSWYQQTPGQGLQFLFEYFSETQRNKGNFPGRFSGRQFSNSRSEMNVSTLELGDSALYLCASSNSNTEAFFGQGTRLTVV.

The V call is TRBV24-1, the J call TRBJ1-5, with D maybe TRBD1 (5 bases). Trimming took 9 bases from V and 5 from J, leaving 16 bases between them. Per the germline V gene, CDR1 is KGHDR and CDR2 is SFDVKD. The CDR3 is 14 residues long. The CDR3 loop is CATGPGLTDQPQHF. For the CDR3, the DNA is TGTGCCACCGGCCCGGGACTTACGGATCAGCCCCAGCATTTT.

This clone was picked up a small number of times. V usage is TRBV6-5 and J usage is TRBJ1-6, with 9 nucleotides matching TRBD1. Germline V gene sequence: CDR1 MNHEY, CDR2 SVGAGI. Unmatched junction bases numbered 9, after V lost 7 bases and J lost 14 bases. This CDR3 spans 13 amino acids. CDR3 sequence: CASTRTGAKALHF. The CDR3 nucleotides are TGTGCCAGCACCAGGACAGGGGCCAAAGCCCTCCACTTT.

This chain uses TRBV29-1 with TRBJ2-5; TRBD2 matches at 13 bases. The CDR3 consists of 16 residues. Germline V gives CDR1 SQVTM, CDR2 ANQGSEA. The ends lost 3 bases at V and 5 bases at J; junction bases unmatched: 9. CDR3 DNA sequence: TGCAGCGTTGACTCCCCGACTAGCGGGGGGAGGGAGACCCAGTACTTC. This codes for CSVDSPTSGGRETQYF.

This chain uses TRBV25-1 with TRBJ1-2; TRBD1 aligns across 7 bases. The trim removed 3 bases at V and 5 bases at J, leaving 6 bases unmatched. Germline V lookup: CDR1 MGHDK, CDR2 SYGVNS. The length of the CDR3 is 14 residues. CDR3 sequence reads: CASSDKDRVYGYTF. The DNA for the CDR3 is TGTGCCAGCAGTGACAAAGACAGGGTTTATGGCTACACCTTC.

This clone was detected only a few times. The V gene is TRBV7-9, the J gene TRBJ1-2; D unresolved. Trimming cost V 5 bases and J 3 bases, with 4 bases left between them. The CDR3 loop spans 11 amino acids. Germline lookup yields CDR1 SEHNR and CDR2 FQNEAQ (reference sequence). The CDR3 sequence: CASSPHYGYTF. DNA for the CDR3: TGTGCCAGCAGCCCTCACTATGGCTACACCTTC.

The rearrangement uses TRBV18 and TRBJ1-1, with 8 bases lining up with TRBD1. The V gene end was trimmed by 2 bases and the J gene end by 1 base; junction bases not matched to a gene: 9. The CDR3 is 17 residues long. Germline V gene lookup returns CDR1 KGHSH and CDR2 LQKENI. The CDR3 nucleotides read TGTGCCAGCTCACCAAATGACAGGGGAGTAGGGAACACTGAAGCTTTCTTT. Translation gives CASSPNDRGVGNTEAFF.

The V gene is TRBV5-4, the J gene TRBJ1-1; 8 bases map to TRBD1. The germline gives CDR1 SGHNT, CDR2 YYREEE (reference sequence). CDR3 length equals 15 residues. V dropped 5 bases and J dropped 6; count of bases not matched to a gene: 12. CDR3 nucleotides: TGTGCCAGCAGGCCCGGACAGGGCGAACGGGCTGAAGCTTTCTTT. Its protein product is CASRPGQGERAEAFF.

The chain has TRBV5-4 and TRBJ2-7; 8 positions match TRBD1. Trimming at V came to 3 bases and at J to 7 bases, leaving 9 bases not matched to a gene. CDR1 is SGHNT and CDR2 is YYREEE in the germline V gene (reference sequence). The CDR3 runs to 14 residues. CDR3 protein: CASSSDRDSWEQYF. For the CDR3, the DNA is TGTGCCAGCAGCTCGGACAGGGACTCTTGGGAGCAGTACTTC.

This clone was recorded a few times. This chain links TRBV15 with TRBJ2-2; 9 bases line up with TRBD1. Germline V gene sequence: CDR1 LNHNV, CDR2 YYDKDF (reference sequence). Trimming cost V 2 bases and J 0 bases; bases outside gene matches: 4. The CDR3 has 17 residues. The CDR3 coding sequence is TGTGCCACCAGCAGAACAGGGGGCTCCCCGAACACCGGGGAGCTGTTTTTT. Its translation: CATSRTGGSPNTGELFF. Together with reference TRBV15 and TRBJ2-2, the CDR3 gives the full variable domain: DAMVIQNPRYQVTQFGKPVTLSCSQTLNHNVMYWYQQKSSQAPKLLFHYYDKDFNNEADTPDNFQSRRPNTSFCFLDIRSPGLGDTAMYLCATSRTGGSPNTGELFFGEGSRLTVL.

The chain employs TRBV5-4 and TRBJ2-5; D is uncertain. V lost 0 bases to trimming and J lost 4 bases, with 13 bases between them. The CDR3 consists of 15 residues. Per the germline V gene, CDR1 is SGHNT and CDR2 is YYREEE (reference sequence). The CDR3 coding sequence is TGTGCCAGCAGCTTGGCCGGAGTTCTCGGAGAGACCCAGTACTTC. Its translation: CASSLAGVLGETQYF.

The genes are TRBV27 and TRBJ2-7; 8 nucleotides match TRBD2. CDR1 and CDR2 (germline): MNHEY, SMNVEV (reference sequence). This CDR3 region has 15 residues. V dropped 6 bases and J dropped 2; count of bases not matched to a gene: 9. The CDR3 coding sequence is TGTGCCAGCAGCACAAGCGGGAGCCAACCCTACGAGCAGTACTTC. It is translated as CASSTSGSQPYEQYF.

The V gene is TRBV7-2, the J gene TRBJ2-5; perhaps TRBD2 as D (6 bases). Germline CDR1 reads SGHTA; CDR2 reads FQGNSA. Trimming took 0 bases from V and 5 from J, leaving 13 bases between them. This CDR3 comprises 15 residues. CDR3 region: CASSLAPGTRETQYF. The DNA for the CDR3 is TGTGCCAGCAGCTTAGCTCCGGGGACTCGGGAGACCCAGTACTTC.

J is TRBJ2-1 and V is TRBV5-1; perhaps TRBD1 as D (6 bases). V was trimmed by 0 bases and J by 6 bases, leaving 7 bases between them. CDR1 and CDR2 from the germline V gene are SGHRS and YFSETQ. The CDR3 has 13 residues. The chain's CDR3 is CASSLVGANEQFF. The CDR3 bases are TGCGCCAGCAGCTTGGTGGGGGCCAATGAGCAGTTCTTC.

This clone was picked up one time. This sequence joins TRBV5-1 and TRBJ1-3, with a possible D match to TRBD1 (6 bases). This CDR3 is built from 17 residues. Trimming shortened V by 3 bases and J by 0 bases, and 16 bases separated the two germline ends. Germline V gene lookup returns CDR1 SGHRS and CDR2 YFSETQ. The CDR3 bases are TGCGCCAGCAGCTCCCTGAGGGGGGGCAGCTCTGGAAACACCATATATTTT. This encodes CASSSLRGGSSGNTIYF.

The CDR3 sequence: CANPSGPRGPGANVLTF. The CDR3 nucleotides read TGTGCCAACCCCTCCGGACCCAGAGGGCCTGGGGCCAACGTCCTGACTTTC. The V call is TRBV7-2, the J call TRBJ2-6, with D possibly matching TRBD2 (5 bases). Germline V gene sequence: CDR1 SGHTA, CDR2 FQGNSA. V gave up 10 bases and J gave up 2 bases, with 21 bases separating them. The CDR3 length is 17 residues.

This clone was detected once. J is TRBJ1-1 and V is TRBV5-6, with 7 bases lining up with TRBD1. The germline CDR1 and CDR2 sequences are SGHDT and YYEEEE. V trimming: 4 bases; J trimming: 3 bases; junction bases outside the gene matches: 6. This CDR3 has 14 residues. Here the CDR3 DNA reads TGTGCCAGCAGCGTGACAGGGTATCACACTGAAGCTTTCTTT. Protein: CASSVTGYHTEAFF.

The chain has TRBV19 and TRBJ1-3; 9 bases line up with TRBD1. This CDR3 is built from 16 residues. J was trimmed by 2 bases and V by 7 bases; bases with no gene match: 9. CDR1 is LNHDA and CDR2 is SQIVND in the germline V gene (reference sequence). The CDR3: CASTQPGQGPGNTIYF. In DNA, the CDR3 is TGTGCCAGTACGCAACCGGGACAGGGTCCTGGAAACACCATATATTTT. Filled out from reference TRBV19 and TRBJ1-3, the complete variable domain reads DGGITQSPKYLFRKEGQNVTLSCEQNLNHDAMYWYRQDPGQGLRLIYYSQIVNDFQKGDIAEGYSVSREKKESFPLTVTSAQKNPTAFYLCASTQPGQGPGNTIYFGEGSWLTVV.

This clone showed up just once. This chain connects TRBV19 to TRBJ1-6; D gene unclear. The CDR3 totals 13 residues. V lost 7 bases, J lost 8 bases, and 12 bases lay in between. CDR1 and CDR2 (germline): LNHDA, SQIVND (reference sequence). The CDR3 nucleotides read TGTGCCAGTATGGCGCAAGCGGATTCACCCCTCCACTTT. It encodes CASMAQADSPLHF.

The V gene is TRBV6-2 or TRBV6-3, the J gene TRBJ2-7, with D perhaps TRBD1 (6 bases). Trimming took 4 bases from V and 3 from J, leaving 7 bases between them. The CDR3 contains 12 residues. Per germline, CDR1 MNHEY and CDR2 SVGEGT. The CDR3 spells CASSSGDYEQYF. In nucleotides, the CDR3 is TGTGCCAGCAGTTCAGGGGACTACGAGCAGTACTTC.